This T cell receptor (beta chain) was obtained from a study of CD8 T cells in Susac syndrome. RNA totalling about 0.45 to 1 ug underwent reverse transcription with random hexamers. TCRdb called the immunoSEQ multiplex PCR reads again in MiXCR, with one record for every CDR3 protein. The sample includes 120,000 or so distinct CDR3 sequences, about 94% of them seen just once. Looked up from germline, CDR1 is KGHSH and CDR2 is LQKENI. This CDR3 is 16 amino acids long. Between the trimmed V and J ends, which lost 4 bases and 4 bases, there was a span of 17 bases. V is TRBV18 and J is TRBJ2-1; weak D call: TRBD1 (5 bases). The sample taken for sequencing was CD8+ T cells from PBMCs. The TCR comes from a human donor with Susac syndrome. CDR3 nucleotide sequence: TGTGCCAGCTCACTGCCAGCAGGGCGAACGTACAATGAGCAGTTCTTC. Amino acid sequence: CASSLPAGRTYNEQFF.